This T cell receptor (beta chain) is drawn from a study of identifying expanded T cells in peripheral blood (dated by TCRdb to the late 2010s). Regarding the research as a whole: Separate aliquots of the same genomic DNA pool were sequenced to produce technical replicates, and four replicates were compared in pairs.

During the collection period, no infections or other immune events were recorded for the healthy donors. Blood repertoires from healthy donors were used as a training cohort for calibrating time-dependent variance in a beta-binomial model of differential abundance of T-cell clones. The training cohort comprised approximately 10 healthy donors, 3 female and 7 male. The donors were between about 29 and 64 years old, with an average age of roughly 41 years. Whole blood was collected from each healthy donor at three time points spaced two weeks apart and obtained from a commercial supplier. For immunosequencing, genomic DNA was extracted from whole blood that had not been sorted. Study-wide findings and limitations: Both the number of clones called differentially abundant and the false-positive rate were significantly reduced by the beta-binomial model across all healthy-donor time intervals. The authors expected biological variance in healthy repertoires might increase further over much longer intervals such as months to years. Between technical replicates the binomial model flagged approximately 1.1 differentially abundant clones, whereas over approximately two weeks the binomial model flagged about 16.4 and over roughly 4 weeks 19 to 20. For all healthy donors, the variance in clone template counts between approximately two-week samples rose significantly as total template count increased.

Relative to germline, V is 8 bases shorter and J is 4 bases shorter, with 14 bases between their ends. The CDR3 spans 14 residues, from the cysteine through the phenylalanine. Only the CDR3 part of the read is kept: 42 bases, read in frame from the first base. The germline V gene (reference sequence) provides CDR1 MNHNY and CDR2 SVGAGI. Details on this clone: No antigen is known for it. No base quality information exists; no much larger clone differs at one position.

TCRbeta CDR3 regions were profiled by bias-controlled multiplex PCR amplification of genomic DNA with the immunoSEQ Assay. The authors processed their data as follows. To quantify the absolute abundance of each unique TCRbeta CDR3 region, the sequences were collapsed and filtered. Two models were used to test differential abundance: a binomial model (Fisher-equivalent) and a beta-binomial model that adds time-dependent variance fitted from healthy donors. Clones with fewer than 5 combined templates were removed, and differential abundance was called for clones with a Benjamini-Hochberg FDR below 0.01. In the beta-binomial model, variance was expressed as a function of the total template count across the two samples, in the form v = (b*log(k)+a)^2. The table comes from immuneACCESS by way of TCRdb, which keeps in-frame sequences with V and J called. Part of the clones is missing from these tables; in studies checked, under half for an unresolved V gene and the rest for unknown reasons. V and J calls and clone size are those listed in that table; D and trimming were worked out from the DNA. This sample is represented by around 130,000 clones; about 86% of them were singletons. Together, the top ten hold around 8.2% of the sample.

This sequence uses TRBV6-6 and TRBJ1-4, with no confident D gene call. What was sequenced was blood. This clonotype was obtained from a person aged 18 to 70 in good health. The nucleotide sequence is given as TGTGCCAGCGGGAGTCCGGGGTATAATGAAAAACTGTTTTTT. It translates as CASGSPGYNEKLFF.